Sequencing of this TCR beta chain was carried out in a study of response to subunit inactivated influenza vaccine (dated by TCRdb to about 2018). Regarding the study in general: Deep quantitative T cell receptor repertoire profiling was used in the study to track responses to a trivalent subunit inactivated influenza vaccine.

In regard to this clonotype: The antigen it binds to is not known. Base qualities are not provided; no much larger clone lies one nucleotide away.

Its CDR3 holds 17 amino acids, cysteine through phenylalanine. Only the CDR3 region is kept as DNA, spanning 51 bases read in frame from base 1. Compared with germline, V lacks 1 base and J lacks 2 bases; bases without a gene match: 6. In the germline V gene, CDR1 corresponds to SQVTM and CDR2 to ANQGSEA. Broader findings and caveats from the paper: It was suggested by the authors that each seasonal influenza vaccination may recruit only a limited number of new T cells.

Libraries came from RT-PCR. Instrument used: Illumina HiSeq 2500. Starting from the raw public reads, TCRdb applied fastp trimming at Q25, assembled clones with MiXCR and retained in-frame beta chains. Each record represents a unique CDR3 protein, reported with the most common genes and DNA among its rows. Counted in this sample were around 250,000 distinct CDR3 sequences; 12% of them appeared once. Jointly, the top ten make up 7.8% of the sample. The input for sequencing was non-naive T cells sorted from PBMCs, taken around two weeks before vaccination. The sample's cell subset or site label, decoded: memory T cell fraction. The chain joins TRBV29-1 to TRBJ2-3, and 13 bases in between align with TRBD2. This sequence originates from a man aged 45 to 65 who received an inactivated influenza vaccine. Donor details come from another sample of the same person, matched by shared clones. For the CDR3, the sequence is CSVEVGTSGAVTDTQYF. The DNA sequence is TGCAGCGTTGAAGTTGGGACTAGCGGGGCCGTCACAGATACGCAGTATTTT.